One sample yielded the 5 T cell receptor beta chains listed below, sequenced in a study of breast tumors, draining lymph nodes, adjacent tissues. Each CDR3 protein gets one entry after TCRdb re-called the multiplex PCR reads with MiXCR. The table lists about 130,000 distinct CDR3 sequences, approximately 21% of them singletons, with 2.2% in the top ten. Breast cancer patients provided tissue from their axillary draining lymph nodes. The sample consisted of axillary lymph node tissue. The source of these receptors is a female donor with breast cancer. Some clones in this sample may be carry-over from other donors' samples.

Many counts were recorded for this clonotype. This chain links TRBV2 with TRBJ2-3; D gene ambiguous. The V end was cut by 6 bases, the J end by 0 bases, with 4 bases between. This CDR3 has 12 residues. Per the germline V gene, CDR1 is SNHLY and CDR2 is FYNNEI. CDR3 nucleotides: TGTGCCAGCAGGGAAAGCACAGATACGCAGTATTTT. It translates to CASRESTDTQYF.

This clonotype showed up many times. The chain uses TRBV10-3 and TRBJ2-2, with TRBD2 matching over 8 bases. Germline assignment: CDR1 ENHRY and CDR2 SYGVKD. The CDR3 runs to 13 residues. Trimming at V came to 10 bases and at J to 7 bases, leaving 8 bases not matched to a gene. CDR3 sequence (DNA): TGTGCCACCGGACTAGCAATAGGCGGGGAGCTGTTTTTT. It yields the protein CATGLAIGGELFF.

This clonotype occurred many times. CDR3 sequence reads: CASSQIPGLAWGSEQFF. In nucleotides, the CDR3 is TGTGCCAGCAGCCAAATCCCGGGACTAGCGTGGGGTAGTGAGCAGTTCTTC. The chain links TRBV7-2 to TRBJ2-1; 10 nucleotides align to TRBD2. The CDR3 totals 17 residues. Losses at the gene ends were 5 bases for V and 9 bases for J; bases not matched to a gene: 16. Looked up from germline, CDR1 is SGHTA and CDR2 is FQGNSA. Based on the CDR3 plus reference TRBV7-2 and TRBJ2-1, the full variable domain is GAGVSQSPSNKVTEKGKDVELRCDPISGHTALYWYRQSLGQGLEFLIYFQGNSAPDKSGLPSDRFSAERTGGSVSTLTIQRTQQEDSAVYLCASSQIPGLAWGSEQFFGPGTRLTVL.

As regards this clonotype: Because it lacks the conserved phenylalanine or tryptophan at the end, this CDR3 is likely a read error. The CDR3: CASSYGGASAEANVLTL. Here the CDR3 DNA reads TGTGCCAGCAGTTACGGGGGGGCCTCGGCTGAGGCCAACGTCCTGACTTTA. J is TRBJ2-6 and V is TRBV6-6, with a tentative D call TRBD2 (7 bases). The CDR3 is made up of 17 amino acids. The germline V gene encodes CDR1 MNHNY and CDR2 SVGAGI (reference sequence). Trimming cost V 2 bases and J 6 bases, with 17 bases left between them.

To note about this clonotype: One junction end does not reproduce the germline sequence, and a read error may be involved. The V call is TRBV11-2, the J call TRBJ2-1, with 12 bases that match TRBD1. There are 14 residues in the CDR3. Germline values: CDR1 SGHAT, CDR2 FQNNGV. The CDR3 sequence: CASSLPGQGASQLF. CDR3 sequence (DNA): TGTGCCAGCAGCCTCCCGGGACAGGGGGCGAGCCAGCTCTTC.